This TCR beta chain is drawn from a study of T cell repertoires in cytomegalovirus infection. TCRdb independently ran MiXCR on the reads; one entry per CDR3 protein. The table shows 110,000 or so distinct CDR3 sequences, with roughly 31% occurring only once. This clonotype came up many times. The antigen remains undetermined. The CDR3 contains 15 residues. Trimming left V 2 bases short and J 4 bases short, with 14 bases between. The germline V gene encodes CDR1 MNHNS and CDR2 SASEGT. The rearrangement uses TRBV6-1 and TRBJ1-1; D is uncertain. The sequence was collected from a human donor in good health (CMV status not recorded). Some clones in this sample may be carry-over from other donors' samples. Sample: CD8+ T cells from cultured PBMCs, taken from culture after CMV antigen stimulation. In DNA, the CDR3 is TGTGCCAGCAGTGAACGTGAGGTTATCGTCACTGAAGCTTTCTTT. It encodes CASSEREVIVTEAFF.